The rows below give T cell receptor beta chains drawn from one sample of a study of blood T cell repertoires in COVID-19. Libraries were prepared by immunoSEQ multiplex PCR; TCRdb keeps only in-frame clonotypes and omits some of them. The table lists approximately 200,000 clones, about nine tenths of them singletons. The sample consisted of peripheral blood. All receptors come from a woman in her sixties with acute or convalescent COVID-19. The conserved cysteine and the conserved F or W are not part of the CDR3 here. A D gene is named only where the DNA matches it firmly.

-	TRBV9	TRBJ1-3	ASSVDRGAISGNTIY
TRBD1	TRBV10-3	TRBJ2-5	ASRDSLKETQY
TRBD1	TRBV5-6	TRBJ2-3	ASRPQGARTDTQY
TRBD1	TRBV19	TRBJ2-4	ASSIDGTGGARDIQY
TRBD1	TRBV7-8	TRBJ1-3	ASSLGFGGTGDTIY
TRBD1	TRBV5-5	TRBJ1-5	ASSPDRASNQPQH
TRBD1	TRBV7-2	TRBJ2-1	ASIRTRDSYDEQF
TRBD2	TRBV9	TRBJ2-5	ASSVGASGGGETQY
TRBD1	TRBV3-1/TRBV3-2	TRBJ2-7	ASSQDTRSRGRNEQY
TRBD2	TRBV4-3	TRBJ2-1	ASSQDSLAGAKVSYNEQF
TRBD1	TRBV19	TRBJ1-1	ASSIPSKTGAPNTEAF
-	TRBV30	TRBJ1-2	AWSVTGSGYGYT
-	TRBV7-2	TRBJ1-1	ASSLVEETGGDRTEAF
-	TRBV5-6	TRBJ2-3	ASSLGFGGTDTQY
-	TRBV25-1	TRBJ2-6	ASSEPRSSGANVLT
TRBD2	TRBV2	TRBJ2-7	ASERGREQY
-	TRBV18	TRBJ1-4	ASSGAGEKLF
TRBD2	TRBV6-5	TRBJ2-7	ASRRGNEQY
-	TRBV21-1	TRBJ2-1	ASSKVGQATFNNEQF
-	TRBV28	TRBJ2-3	ASSLWGPDTQY
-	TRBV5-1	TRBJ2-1	ASRGGGPYNEQF
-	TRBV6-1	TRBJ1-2	ASSDFLSNYGYT
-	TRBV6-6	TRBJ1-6	ASRFGEGRNSPLH
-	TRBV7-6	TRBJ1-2	ASSLGGSGGYGYT
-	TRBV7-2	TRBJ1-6	ASSLDRVNSPLH
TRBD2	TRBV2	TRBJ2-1	ASRSGTSGRLEQF
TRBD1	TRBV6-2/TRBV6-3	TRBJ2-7	ASSKTGTYEQY
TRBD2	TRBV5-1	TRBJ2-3	ASSRWGASGGDTQY
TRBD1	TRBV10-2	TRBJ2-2	ASSGGQGAQTGELF
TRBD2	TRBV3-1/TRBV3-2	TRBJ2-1	ASSQVELAGFNEQF
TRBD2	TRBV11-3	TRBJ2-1	ASSLGSLGGRVYNEQF
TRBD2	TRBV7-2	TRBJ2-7	ASSLATSGGYEQY
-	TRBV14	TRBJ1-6	ASSQQGQPRSLH
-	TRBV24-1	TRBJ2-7	ATSGETTYEQY